What follows is one TCR beta chain and its context. Produced via immunoSEQ multiplex PCR; TCRdb's table is partial and in-frame only. The table includes 35,000 or so clones, roughly 90% detected once. This sample is part of a study of T cells in localized non-small cell lung cancer. The specimen comprised peripheral blood, sampled before any cancer treatment. The receptor comes from a man aged 35-69 years with stage I lung adenocarcinoma.

CDR3 coding DNA: TGTGCCAGCGCCCAGGGGTTGGTTGGCTACACCTTC. It yields the protein CASAQGLVGYTF. This chain joins TRBV2 and TRBJ1-2; the D gene is possibly TRBD1 (6 bases). V shed 8 bases and J shed 7 bases, with 14 bases lying between them. The CDR3 is made up of 12 amino acids. In germline, CDR1 is SNHLY, CDR2 FYNNEI.